Listed here is a single TCR beta chain. Methods used by the authors: Estimation of nucleated cell counts was performed using reference gene primer amplification. Data came from immunoSEQ multiplex PCR; TCRdb stores just in-frame clones and leaves some out. For V, J and clone size, that table is used; D and trimming come from the DNA. The profile shows 250,000 to 350,000 clones, 90% of them singletons. The sample comes from a study of blood T cell repertoires in COVID-19. Study overall: Donors in the United States, Italy and Spain gave samples during acute or convalescent COVID-19. PBMCs, B-cell-depleted T cells, or T cells provided the cDNA or gDNA that made up the material.

Losses at the gene ends were 4 bases for V and 4 bases for J; bases not matched to a gene: 6. The length of the CDR3 is 15 residues. From germline, CDR1 is LGHDT and CDR2 YNNKEL (reference sequence). In terms of age and location, participants ranged from roughly 18 to 90 years and lived in around 22 US areas. Sequenced input: PBMCs or T cells enriched from blood (not recorded which). V and J are TRBV3-1 (or the pseudogene TRBV3-2) and TRBJ2-5; TRBD1 aligns across 10 bases. This clonotype was obtained from a woman aged 18-30 years with acute COVID-19. The CDR3 nucleotides are TGTGCCAGCAGCCCGGGACAGGGGTTAGGAGAGACCCAGTACTTC. It specifies CASSPGQGLGETQYF.